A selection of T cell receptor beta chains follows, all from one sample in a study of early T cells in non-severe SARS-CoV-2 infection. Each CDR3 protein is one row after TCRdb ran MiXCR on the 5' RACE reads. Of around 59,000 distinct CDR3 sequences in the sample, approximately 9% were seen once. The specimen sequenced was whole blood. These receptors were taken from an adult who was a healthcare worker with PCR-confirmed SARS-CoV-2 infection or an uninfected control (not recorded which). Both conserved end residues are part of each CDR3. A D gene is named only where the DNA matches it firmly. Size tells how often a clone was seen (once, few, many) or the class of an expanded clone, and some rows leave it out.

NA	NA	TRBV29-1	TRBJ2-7	TGCAGCGCGACAGTGTCGAACTACGAGCAGTACTTC	CSATVSNYEQYF
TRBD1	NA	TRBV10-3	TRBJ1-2	TGTGCCATCAGTGTCGACAGGGTCTATGGCTACACCTTC	CAISVDRVYGYTF
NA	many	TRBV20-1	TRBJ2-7	TGCAGTGGCCATTCGAGTAGCTCCTACGAGCAGTACTTC	CSGHSSSSYEQYF
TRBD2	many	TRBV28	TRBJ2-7	TGTGCCAGCAGTCCCCTGGGGACTAGCGCAGGTGGAGAGCAGTACTTC	CASSPLGTSAGGEQYF
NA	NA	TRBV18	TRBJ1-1	TGTGCCAGCTCACCAACTTTCATCGCTGAAGCTTTCTTT	CASSPTFIAEAFF
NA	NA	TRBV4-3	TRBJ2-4	TGCGCCAGCAGCCAAGAGGCGGGGGCCAAAAACATTCAGTACTTC	CASSQEAGAKNIQYF
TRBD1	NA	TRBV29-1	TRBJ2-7	TGCAGCGCCAGCCTCGGGACAGGGGGCTGGCAGTACTTC	CSASLGTGGWQYF
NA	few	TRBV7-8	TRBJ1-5	TGTGCCAGCAGACTGGGGGGTAGCAATCAGCCCCAGCATTTT	CASRLGGSNQPQHF
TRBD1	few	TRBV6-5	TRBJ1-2	TGTGCCAGCAGTTACTCCGGGACAGGGAATCAGGGCTACACCTTC	CASSYSGTGNQGYTF
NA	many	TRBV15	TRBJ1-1	TGTGCCACCAGCAGTGGCCCCGGGACGGGGAACACTGAAGCTTTCTTT	CATSSGPGTGNTEAFF
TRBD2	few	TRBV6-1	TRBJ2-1	TGTGCCAGCAGTGGATGGGATAGCGGGATACCCTACAATGAGCAGTTCTTC	CASSGWDSGIPYNEQFF
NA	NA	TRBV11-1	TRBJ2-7	TGTGCCAGCAGCCCCGGGGGCTACGAGCAGTACTTC	CASSPGGYEQYF
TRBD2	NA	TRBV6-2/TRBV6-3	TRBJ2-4	TGTGCCAGCAGTGCTCTACGGGCCGGGACTAGCGGAACCCGTAAAAACATTCAGTACTTC	CASSALRAGTSGTRKNIQYF
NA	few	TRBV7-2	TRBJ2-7	TGTGCCAGCAGCTCCCAGCCCGGGTGGAGGAGGGAAGAGCAGTACTTC	CASSSQPGWRREEQYF
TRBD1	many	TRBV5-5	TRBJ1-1	TGTGCCAGCAGCGTCGGACAGGGTAGGGCTTTCTTT	CASSVGQGRAFF
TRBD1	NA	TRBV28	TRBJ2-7	TGTGCCAGCAGACTGCCGGGACAGGGTAACGAGCAGTACTTC	CASRLPGQGNEQYF
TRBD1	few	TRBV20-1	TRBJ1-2	TGCAGTGCGTCGACAGGGGGCGATATAAATGGCTACACCTTC	CSASTGGDINGYTF
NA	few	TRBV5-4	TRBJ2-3	TGTGCCAGCAGCTTCGGGGGGCGTGCAGATACGCAGTATTTT	CASSFGGRADTQYF
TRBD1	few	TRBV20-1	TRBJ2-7	TGCAGTGCCCCCATAACAGGGGTGGATGAGCAGTACTTC	CSAPITGVDEQYF
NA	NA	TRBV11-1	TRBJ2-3	TGTGCCAGCAGTTTCGACAGGTCGGATACGCAGTATTTT	CASSFDRSDTQYF
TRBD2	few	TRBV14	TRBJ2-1	TGTGCCAGCAGCCAGACTAGCGTTGAGCAGTTCTTC	CASSQTSVEQFF
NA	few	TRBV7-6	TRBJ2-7	TGTGCCAGCAGCTTGAGGCAGGGGCCTTACGAGCAGTACTTC	CASSLRQGPYEQYF
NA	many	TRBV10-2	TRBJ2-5	TGCGCCAGCAGCCCTAGCCTGGTAGAGACCCAGTACTTC	CASSPSLVETQYF
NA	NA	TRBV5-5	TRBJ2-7	TGTGCCAGCAGTTATACGAAGGGCGAGCAGTACTTC	CASSYTKGEQYF
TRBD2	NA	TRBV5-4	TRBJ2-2	TGTGCCAGCAGCCCACCAGGACTAGCGGGTCGAACCGGGGAGCTGTTTTTT	CASSPPGLAGRTGELFF
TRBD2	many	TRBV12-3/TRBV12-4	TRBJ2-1	TGTGCCACCCTCGGGCTAGCGGGAGAAACAATGGCTGAGCAGTTCTTC	CATLGLAGETMAEQFF
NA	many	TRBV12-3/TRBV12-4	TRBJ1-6	TGTGCCAGCCAAGGTCCCAGCTCCTATAATTCACCCCTCCACTTT	CASQGPSSYNSPLHF
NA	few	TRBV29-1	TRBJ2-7	TGCAGCGTTGAACAAGGCCCGTACGAGCAGTACTTC	CSVEQGPYEQYF
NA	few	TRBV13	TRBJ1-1	TGTGCCAGCAGCTTAGCCTCCGGGACCGAAGCTTTCTTT	CASSLASGTEAFF
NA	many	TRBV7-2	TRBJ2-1	TGTGCCAGCGGGCGGGATGCAACTAGGGAGCAGTTCTTC	CASGRDATREQFF
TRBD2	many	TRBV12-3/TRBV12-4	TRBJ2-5	TGTGCCAGCAACCGGGACCAGGGAGGGGACCAGTACTTC	CASNRDQGGDQYF
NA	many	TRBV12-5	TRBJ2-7	TGTGCTAGTGGTTCCCCCGCCGGGGGGCAGTACTTC	CASGSPAGGQYF
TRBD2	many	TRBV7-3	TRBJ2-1	TGTGCCAGCAGCTCCGGGACTAGCGGGAGATTAGCCTACAATGAGCAGTTCTTC	CASSSGTSGRLAYNEQFF
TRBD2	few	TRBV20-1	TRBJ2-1	TGCAGTGAGATGTCGGGAGGTTTCCACAATGAGCAGTTCTTC	CSEMSGGFHNEQFF
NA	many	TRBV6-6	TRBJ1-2	TGTGCCAGCAGCACCCAAACCGGGCCCTATGGCTACACCTTC	CASSTQTGPYGYTF
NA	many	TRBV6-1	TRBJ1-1	TGTGCCAGCAGGAAGAACACTGAAGCTTTCTTT	CASRKNTEAFF
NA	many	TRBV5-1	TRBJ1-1	TGCGCCAGCAGCAGGTCGGCGAACACTGAAGCTTTCTTT	CASSRSANTEAFF
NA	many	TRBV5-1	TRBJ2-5	TGCGCCAGCAGCTTGGGGGACTTGTTGGGCCAAGAGACCCAGTACTTC	CASSLGDLLGQETQYF
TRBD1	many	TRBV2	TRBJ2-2	TGTGCCAGCAGTTACAGGGGTGCCGGGGAGCTGTTTTTT	CASSYRGAGELFF
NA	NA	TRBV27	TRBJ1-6	TGTGCCAGCAGTCCCACCCCCGGGGCACCCCTCCACTTT	CASSPTPGAPLHF
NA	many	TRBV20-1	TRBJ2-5	TGCAGTGCTAGAGTCCTCCAAGAGACCCAGTACTTC	CSARVLQETQYF
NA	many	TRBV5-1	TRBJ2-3	TGCGCCAGCAGCTTGGCGGGACTCCCCACAGATACGCAGTATTTT	CASSLAGLPTDTQYF
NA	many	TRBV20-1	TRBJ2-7	TGCAGTGCTAGACTTGTGGGAGTCCCCTCCTACGAGCAGTACTTC	CSARLVGVPSYEQYF
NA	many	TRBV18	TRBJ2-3	TGTGCCAGCTCACCACGTCCGAGCACAGATACGCAGTATTTT	CASSPRPSTDTQYF
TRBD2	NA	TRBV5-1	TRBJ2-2	TGCGCCAGCAGCTTGGGTAGCGGGAGCCTCACCGGGGAGCTGTTTTTT	CASSLGSGSLTGELFF
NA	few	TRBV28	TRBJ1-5	TGTGCCAGCAGTCTCGAGCCCCAGCATTTT	CASSLEPQHF
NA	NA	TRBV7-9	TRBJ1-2	TGTGCCAGCAGCTTAACAGGGAATGGCTACACCTTC	CASSLTGNGYTF
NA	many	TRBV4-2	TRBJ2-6	TGTGCCAGCAGCCAGGGGACCTCTGGGGCCAACGTCCTGACTTTC	CASSQGTSGANVLTF
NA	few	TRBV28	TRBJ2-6	TGTGCCAGCGGAAGCTCTGGGGCCAACGTCCTGACTTTC	CASGSSGANVLTF
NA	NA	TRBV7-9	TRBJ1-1	TGTGCCAGCAGCCGGACAGTGAACACTGAAGCTTTCTTT	CASSRTVNTEAFF
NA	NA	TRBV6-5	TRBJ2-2	TGTGCCAGCAGATCCCTGGGGTCGACCGGGGAGCTGTTTTTT	CASRSLGSTGELFF
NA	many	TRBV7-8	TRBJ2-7	TGTGCCAGCAGCTTAGGCCCGGGGCAGGGGTTATGGGAGCAGTACTTC	CASSLGPGQGLWEQYF
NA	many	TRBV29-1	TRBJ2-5	TGCAGCGTTCAGGGACTGGGGACCCAGTACTTC	CSVQGLGTQYF